What follows is one T cell receptor beta chain and its context. The data are from a study of blood T cell repertoires in COVID-19. The V and J ends lost 7 bases and 0 bases respectively, with 9 bases between them. This CDR3 region has 14 residues. The germline V gene has CDR1 MDHEN and CDR2 SYDVKM. Assay: immunoSEQ multiplex PCR; the TCRdb copy retains only in-frame clones and omits some. The sample lists some 460,000 clones, about nine tenths occurring once. Specimen: PBMCs or T cells enriched from blood (not recorded which). The rearrangement joins TRBV28 to TRBJ1-4; D is undetermined. The sequence was obtained from a woman aged 18-29 years who had recovered from COVID-19. The CDR3 bases are TGTGCCAGCACCCGAGTTGCAACTAATGAAAAACTGTTTTTT. Encoded protein: CASTRVATNEKLFF.